This T cell receptor (beta chain) was sequenced in a study of T cells in Graves' hyperthyroidism and ophthalmopathy (dated by TCRdb to the late 2010s). Regarding the study in general: Peripheral blood was sampled at the time of initial diagnosis, prior to any treatment. Once sampling was done, hyperthyroidism patients were given methimazole at a starting dose of 30 mg daily, whereas ophthalmopathy patients were given high-dose intravenous methylprednisolone. In addition, the study compared T-cell repertoires in thyroid tissue and in blood from roughly 6 Graves' hyperthyroidism patients. According to the paper, TCR Vbeta CDR3 sequencing was carried out on more than 120 peripheral blood samples, which came from some 41 ophthalmopathy, approximately 78 hyperthyroidism and roughly 17 progressor patients. To identify TCR V-J signatures that set the groups apart, the researchers used a discovery cohort of about a hundred patients, made up of under 50 with Graves' ophthalmopathy and 57 with stable Graves' hyperthyroidism. For training and testing, the 80 to 100 patients in the discovery cohort were randomly divided in a 7:3 ratio. Whether ophthalmopathy could be predicted prospectively was tested in an independent validation cohort made up of about 20 hyperthyroidism patients plus 17 patients who later progressed to ophthalmopathy. The paper's findings and limits, for the study overall: No statistical method was used to fix the sample size in advance, and group allocation was not hidden from the investigators. A 13 V-J signature model separated ophthalmopathy from stable hyperthyroidism, with just over 85% sensitivity and 81.08% specificity in cross-validation and 80%/75% in testing. Most expanded thyroid clonotypes (frequency above 0.001) were also detected in blood, suggesting blood repertoires may reflect thyroid immune responses. In validation, progression to ophthalmopathy was predicted by the model with around 70% sensitivity and roughly 76% specificity, a median of roughly 6.4 months before onset.

This clonotype appeared many times. The target of this receptor is not known. Nothing much larger sits one base from this clone, and base qualities are not available. TCR beta CDR3 regions were amplified from RNA transcripts. The TCR CDR3 was subjected to a first round of RT-PCR using the HTBI primer set and the Qiagen OneStep RT-PCR kit. Libraries were constructed in a second round of multiplex PCR, after which size selection and purification were carried out. Sequencing of the libraries was done on an Illumina HiSeq2000 using paired-end 100 bp reads. In the source study's methods: SOAPnuke was used to process the raw data, throwing out any read that contained adapters or uncalled bases, had a mean Phred below 15, or lacked an exact constant-primer or identifier match. COPE v1.2.5 was used to merge high-quality paired reads, and clonotypes were defined as unique nucleotide sequences. MiTCR v1.1 was used to align the clonotypes against IMGT TRBV, TRBD and TRBJ reference segments. Analysis was restricted to V-J combinations with a frequency above 0.0001, which covered roughly 99% of repertoires. The TCS score was defined as the ratio of F50 (clonal expansion) to E x V (chaos), calculated using BLOSUM62-based TCRdist between CDR3 peptides within each V-J. Welch's t-statistics and random forest reduced around 520 V-J features to roughly 13, which were used in a naive Bayes classifier (R e1071). TCRdb ran its own pipeline on the public reads, namely fastp trimming at Q25 and MiXCR clone calling, and kept in-frame beta chains. CDR3 protein duplicates are merged, each entry listing the most common genes and DNA. The V and J calls follow TCRdb's processing rather than the paper's. This sample lists about 380,000 distinct CDR3 sequences; roughly 18% were detected once. The top ten constitute over 35% of the sample.

Taken from the germline V gene, the CDR1 and CDR2 loops are MDHEN and SYDVKM. V ends up 6 bases short and J 3 bases short, with an unmatched junction base count of 9. Inclusive of the bounding cysteine and phenylalanine, the CDR3 is 16 residues long. Only the CDR3 portion is preserved as DNA: 48 bases, with reading frame beginning at the first base. Ophthalmopathy patients had moderately to severely active disease, Clinical Activity Score of at least 3, NOSPECS grade of at least 4, and duration under 3 months. Patients with uncontrolled infections, other autoimmune diseases, pregnancy or lactation were excluded. Diagnoses were based on clinical symptoms, serum thyroxine and TRAb, thyroid ultrasound and orbital computed tomography. PBMCs were separated from 10 ml of fresh peripheral blood using Ficoll-Paque density gradient centrifugation. Total RNA was extracted with Trizol reagent, and quality was checked on an Agilent 2100 Bioanalyzer.

The sequencing input was blood. This receptor was obtained from a man in his late teens or twenties with Graves' ophthalmopathy. The sequence links TRBV28 to TRBJ1-5; a stretch of 9 junction bases matches TRBD1. The DNA reads as follows: TGTGCCAGCAGGTCAGGACAGGGGTTGGCCAATCAGCCCCAGCATTTT. This translates into CASRSGQGLANQPQHF. When the CDR3 is completed using the reference TRBV28 and TRBJ1-5 genes on either side, the full variable domain is DVKVTQSSRYLVKRTGEKVFLECVQDMDHENMFWYRQDPGLGLRLIYFSYDVKMKEKGDIPEGYSVSREKKERFSLILESASTNQTSMYLCASRSGQGLANQPQHFGDGTRLSIL.